This T cell receptor beta chain was observed in a study of T cell changes during pregnancy in multiple sclerosis. The repertoire was sequenced with immunoSEQ multiplex PCR; TCRdb's copy has only in-frame clones and lacks some. The table shows tens of thousands of clones, with about 91% occurring only once. The CDR3 extends over 13 amino acids. The germline V gene has CDR1 GTSNPN and CDR2 SVGIG (reference sequence). V was pared by 1 base and J by 2 bases, with 8 bases between. This sequence joins TRBV30 and TRBJ1-1, with a weak D call TRBD1 (5 bases). The sample here was CD8+ T cells from peripheral blood mononuclear cells, taken before pregnancy. This sequence originates from a female donor with multiple sclerosis, enrolled in a pregnancy study. The CDR3 is CAWSATVNTEAFF. The CDR3 nucleotides are TGTGCCTGGAGTGCGACAGTTAACACTGAAGCTTTCTTT.